The 20 T cell receptor beta chains presented below share a single source sample, sequenced in a study of control samples from healthy donors and cancer patients (dated by TCRdb to between 2020 and 2021). The library came from the immunoSEQ multiplex PCR assay. TCRdb carries this immuneACCESS record with in-frame sequences only. Its versions omit some clonotypes, under half of them owing to an unresolved V gene in the studies checked, with the rest unexplained. This sample has 250,000 to 300,000 clones in its table, and approximately 80% of those were observed once. Jointly, the top ten make up 10% to 15% of the sample. What was sequenced was PBMCs. The receptor set was obtained from an older woman with lung cancer.

The chain joins TRBV7-3 to TRBJ2-2; D not certain. CDR1 and CDR2 (germline): SGHTA, FQGTGA. Deletions cut 0 bases from V and 4 bases from J, with 12 bases between. CDR3 size: 16 residues. The CDR3 sequence: CASSLTFLGGTGELFF. The CDR3 bases are TGTGCCAGCAGCTTAACGTTCCTAGGCGGCACCGGGGAGCTGTTTTTT.

The chain combines TRBV18 with TRBJ2-5, with TRBD2 matching over 7 bases. The CDR3 runs 15 residues. CDR1 and CDR2 from the germline V gene are KGHSH and LQKENI. J gave up 2 bases and V 0 bases, and 3 bases lay outside the gene matches. The CDR3 loop reads CASSPPSRGQETQYF. DNA of the CDR3: TGTGCCAGCTCACCACCCTCGCGGGGGCAAGAGACCCAGTACTTC.

V usage is TRBV5-1 and J usage is TRBJ2-1; 11 bases match TRBD2. Germline V gene data show CDR1 as SGHRS and CDR2 as YFSETQ. Germline trimming cut 0 bases from V and 6 bases from J; bases unmatched to any gene: 2. The CDR3 has 15 amino acids. The CDR3 DNA is TGCGCCAGCAGCTTGGATAGCGGGGGGGGCAATGAGCAGTTCTTC. Translated, it gives CASSLDSGGGNEQFF.

CDR3 sequence: CASAPGGGISPLHF. The DNA for the CDR3 is TGTGCCAGTGCCCCAGGCGGGGGGATTTCACCCCTCCACTTT. V gene TRBV7-8 combines with J gene TRBJ1-6; TRBD1 might be the D (5 bases). The CDR3 totals 14 residues. The germline gives CDR1 SGHVS, CDR2 FQNEAQ. V shed 9 bases and J shed 9 bases, with 18 bases lying between them. The whole variable domain, filled in from reference TRBV7-8 and TRBJ1-6, reads GAGVSQSPRYKVAKRGQDVALRCDPISGHVSLFWYQQALGQGPEFLTYFQNEAQLDKSGLPSDRFFAERPEGSVSTLKIQRTQQEDSAVYLCASAPGGGISPLHFGNGTRLTVT.

The chain uses TRBV6-5 and TRBJ2-1; D is unclear. V was pared by 2 bases and J by 9 bases, with 8 bases between. The CDR3 runs to 12 residues. CDR1 is MNHEY and CDR2 is SVGAGI in the germline V gene. The CDR3: CASSYPGREQFF. In nucleotides, the CDR3 is TGTGCCAGCAGTTACCCTGGGCGTGAGCAGTTCTTC.

The V call is TRBV2, the J call TRBJ2-7, with D perhaps matching TRBD1 (5 bases). Trimming stripped 4 bases from V and 3 bases from J, with 13 bases between. The CDR3 is 14 residues long. Germline lookup yields CDR1 SNHLY and CDR2 FYNNEI. The CDR3 DNA follows: TGTGCCAGCAGTGGGACAACGAAGCTCTACGAGCAGTACTTC. This translates into CASSGTTKLYEQYF.

This chain connects TRBV2 to TRBJ1-2; no reliable D call. Trimming cost V 4 bases and J 4 bases, with 7 bases left between them. The CDR3 extends over 12 amino acids. Germline CDR1 is SNHLY and CDR2 is FYNNEI. For the CDR3, the DNA is TGTGCCAGCAGTGGGGAGGGCTATGGCTACACCTTC. Its translation: CASSGEGYGYTF.

A remark on this clone: The junction departs from germline at one end; a sequencing error may be responsible. V usage is TRBV7-7 and J usage is TRBJ2-5, with TRBD2 identical over 11 bases. CDR1 is SSHAT and CDR2 is FNYEAQ in the germline V gene (reference sequence). The CDR3 loop spans 15 amino acids. CDR3 DNA: TGTGCTAGCAGCTTAGCTAGCGGGGGGCAGGAGACCCAGTACTTC. Translated: CASSLASGGQETQYF.

As concerns this clone: At the DNA level, this CDR3 is encoded by other sequences in the same sample as well. The V gene is TRBV29-1, the J gene TRBJ2-5; 7 nucleotides match TRBD2. V was clipped by 4 bases and J by 1 base; unmatched bases: 3. The germline V gene encodes CDR1 SQVTM and CDR2 ANQGSEA. The CDR3 length is 13 residues. The CDR3 DNA is TGCAGCGTTGTGCCGGGGGGCCAAGAGACCCAGTACTTC. It is translated as CSVVPGGQETQYF.

The V gene is TRBV10-2, the J gene TRBJ2-5; D could derive from TRBD1 or TRBD2 (5 bases each). V lost 6 bases and J 0 bases, leaving 11 bases between the germline ends. This CDR3 contains 14 residues. CDR1 and CDR2 from the germline V gene are WSHSY and SAAADI. As DNA, the CDR3 is TGCGCCAGCAGCCGGGACGGCAACCAAGAGACCCAGTACTTC. This translates into CASSRDGNQETQYF.

J is TRBJ2-6 and V is TRBV5-1, with D possibly TRBD1 on 5 matching bases. CDR3 size: 16 residues. CDR1 and CDR2 (germline): SGHRS, YFSETQ. V was clipped by 4 bases and J by 3 bases, with 14 bases between them. The DNA for the CDR3 is TGCGCCAGCAGCATTTTTCAGGGAAGTGGGGCCAACGTCCTGACTTTC. It yields the protein CASSIFQGSGANVLTF.

In regard to this clone: Other DNA sequences in this sample translate to the same CDR3. This sequence joins TRBV5-1 and TRBJ2-7; D is undetermined. Germline CDR1 reads SGHRS; CDR2 reads YFSETQ. This CDR3 is built from 11 residues. V was pared by 5 bases and J by 4 bases, with 7 bases between. This CDR3 reads CASRDLYEQYF. The CDR3 nucleotides read TGCGCCAGCAGGGACCTTTACGAGCAGTACTTC.

The chain joins TRBV19 to TRBJ2-3; D is uncertain. V lost 3 bases to trimming and J lost 4 bases, with 11 bases between them. The CDR3 extends over 14 amino acids. Germline lookup yields CDR1 LNHDA and CDR2 SQIVND (reference sequence). This CDR3 reads CASSIFRLADTQYF. CDR3 DNA: TGTGCCAGTAGTATTTTTAGACTGGCAGATACGCAGTATTTT.

This chain connects TRBV2 to TRBJ2-5; 14 bases agree with TRBD2. V gave up 5 bases and J gave up 1 base; unmatched junction bases: 6. In germline, CDR1 is SNHLY, CDR2 FYNNEI. The length of the CDR3 is 17 residues. DNA of the CDR3: TGTGCCAGCAGTTACCCCGGGACTAGCGGGAGCCAAGAGACCCAGTACTTC. It codes for CASSYPGTSGSQETQYF.

V gene TRBV3-1 (or the pseudogene TRBV3-2) combines with J gene TRBJ2-1; the D gene is possibly TRBD1 (5 bases). CDR1 and CDR2 from the germline V gene are LGHDT and YNNKEL (reference sequence). V was pared by 4 bases and J by 6 bases, with 19 bases between. The CDR3 is 16 residues long. CDR3 nucleotides: TGTGCCAGCAGCCCCGCATGGGGCTCCTTTCGCAATGAGCAGTTCTTC. Translating it yields CASSPAWGSFRNEQFF.

This clone has just a few counts. This chain connects TRBV28 to TRBJ1-2, with D possibly being TRBD1 (6 bases). CDR1 and CDR2 (germline): MDHEN, SYDVKM. The CDR3 has 16 amino acids. Trimming cost V 3 bases and J 0 bases, with 14 bases left between them. CDR3 DNA: TGTGCCAGCAGTTTTGGTGGAGGGACAACTAACTATGGCTACACCTTC. Its protein product is CASSFGGGTTNYGYTF.

In this sample, this clone turned up once. The V call is TRBV13, the J call TRBJ2-7, with 7 nucleotides matching TRBD1. From germline, CDR1 is PRHDT and CDR2 FYEKMQ (reference sequence). This CDR3 comprises 15 residues. The V and J ends lost 5 bases and 0 bases, in that order; junction bases with no gene match: 7. The CDR3 region is CASSSTGTVSYEQYF. As DNA, the CDR3 is TGTGCCAGCAGCAGCACCGGGACAGTCTCCTACGAGCAGTACTTC.

The CDR3 nucleotides are TGTGCCTCCGACGGACTAGCTGGGGACAATGAGCAGTTCTTC. It translates to CASDGLAGDNEQFF. The chain is built from TRBV5-5 and TRBJ2-1; the match to TRBD2 covers 8 bases. The CDR3 contains 14 residues. J gave up 5 bases and V 10 bases, and 11 bases lay outside the gene matches. Germline V gives CDR1 SGHKS, CDR2 YYEKEE (reference sequence).

This chain joins TRBV6-5 and TRBJ1-5; 12 nucleotides align to TRBD1. The CDR3 is 15 residues long. Germline V lookup: CDR1 MNHEY, CDR2 SVGAGI. J was trimmed by 9 bases and V by 5 bases; bases with no gene match: 8. The CDR3 nucleotides read TGTGCCAGCAGTACCGGGACAGGGGGCGGGAGGCCCCAGCATTTT. It translates to CASSTGTGGGRPQHF.

V gene TRBV5-1 combines with J gene TRBJ2-3; D call uncertain. The CDR3 is 15 amino acids. The germline V gene has CDR1 SGHRS and CDR2 YFSETQ. The V gene lost 3 bases and the J gene lost 0 bases, with 11 bases spanning the gap. The CDR3 bases are TGCGCCAGCAGCTCTGACATGACTAGCACAGATACGCAGTATTTT. Translation: CASSSDMTSTDTQYF.